Following are 19 T cell receptor beta chains from one sample sequenced in a study of cytomegalovirus exposure and HLA in healthy donors. PCR primers comprised 60 Vbeta and 13 Jbeta primers. This table comes from immunoSEQ multiplex PCR, and its TCRdb copy is limited to in-frame clones, with some not included. The top ten hold 1.6% of the sample, which has over 150,000 clones, around 83% seen once. Sequenced input: PBMCs. The receptors here all came from a man aged 50 to 60 in good health and CMV-seronegative.

The J gene is TRBJ2-2, the V gene TRBV6-5; 10 nucleotides match TRBD2. The CDR3 runs to 14 residues. With V trimmed by 6 bases and J by 4 bases, 2 bases remained unmatched. CDR1 and CDR2 from the germline V gene are MNHEY and SVGAGI. DNA of the CDR3: TGTGCCAGCAGCTGGACTAGCGGCACCGGGGAGCTGTTTTTT. Translating it yields CASSWTSGTGELFF.

The rearrangement uses TRBV10-3 and TRBJ2-3, with D perhaps matching TRBD2 (5 bases). This CDR3 is 13 amino acids long. V gave up 4 bases and J gave up 3 bases, with 8 bases separating them. Germline CDR1 and CDR2: ENHRY and SYGVKD. CDR3: CAISGTRTDTQYF. CDR3 in DNA: TGTGCCATCAGTGGGACTCGTACAGATACGCAGTATTTT.

The chain couples TRBV5-1 to TRBJ1-5, with D unresolved. Germline lookup yields CDR1 SGHRS and CDR2 YFSETQ. V lost 4 bases, J lost 2 bases, and 13 bases lay in between. The CDR3 is 15 residues long. The CDR3 loop is CASSLNGGGNQPQHF. CDR3 coding DNA: TGCGCCAGCAGCCTCAACGGCGGAGGCAATCAGCCCCAGCATTTT.

The chain uses TRBV4-2 and TRBJ1-5, with D possibly matching TRBD1 (6 bases). The CDR3 covers 15 residues. V lost 1 base to trimming and J lost 5 bases, with 12 bases between them. The germline gives CDR1 LGHNA, CDR2 YNFKEQ. The chain's CDR3 is CASSQVGQGHQPQHF. The CDR3 region has the DNA TGTGCCAGCAGCCAAGTGGGCCAGGGGCATCAGCCCCAGCATTTT.

The genes are TRBV7-3 and TRBJ2-1; tentatively, D is TRBD2 (6 bases). Trimming pared 2 bases from V and 5 bases from J, leaving 10 bases between. Germline values: CDR1 SGHTA, CDR2 FQGTGA. The CDR3 consists of 14 residues. The CDR3 sequence is CASSLVGEDNEQFF. In nucleotides, the CDR3 is TGTGCCAGCAGCTTAGTTGGGGAGGACAATGAGCAGTTCTTC.

The J gene is TRBJ2-3, the V gene TRBV5-1; D is possibly TRBD2 (5 bases). This CDR3 comprises 17 residues. V was clipped by 4 bases and J by 4 bases, with 22 bases between them. The V gene's germline CDR1 is SGHRS and CDR2 YFSETQ. Written as DNA, the CDR3 is TGCGCCAGCAGCCCCCAGCCGGGCCTAGCCGGCTCAGATACGCAGTATTTT. Amino acid sequence: CASSPQPGLAGSDTQYF.

CDR3 coding DNA: TGTGCCACCAGCAGAGACCGTTCCGGGACTAGCGGGAGAGGGCGAGAGACCCAGTACTTC. This codes for CATSRDRSGTSGRGRETQYF. The rearrangement joins TRBV15 to TRBJ2-5; 14 bases match TRBD2. Germline CDR1 is LNHNV and CDR2 is YYDKDF (reference sequence). The junction had 13 bases not matched to a gene; V was cut back by 0 bases and J by 4 bases. The CDR3 is 20 residues long.

V is TRBV6-1 and J is TRBJ1-6, with a possible D match to TRBD1 (5 bases). The CDR3 loop spans 13 amino acids. The germline V and J ends were trimmed by 6 bases and 7 bases, with 10 bases remaining between them. Germline V gene lookup returns CDR1 MNHNS and CDR2 SASEGT. The CDR3 DNA follows: TGTGCCAGCAGGCGGGGGGACAATTCACCCCTCCACTTT. This translates into CASRRGDNSPLHF.

This chain uses TRBV10-3 with TRBJ2-7; a possible D gene is TRBD1 (5 bases). Trimming cost V 10 bases and J 2 bases, with 18 bases left between them. There are 14 residues in the CDR3. Germline CDR1 reads ENHRY; CDR2 reads SYGVKD. CDR3 sequence: CANAVGAGAYEQYF. For the CDR3, the DNA is TGTGCCAACGCAGTTGGGGCAGGAGCCTACGAGCAGTACTTC.

The rearrangement links TRBV7-2 to TRBJ2-4; 8 bases fit TRBD1. V gave up 5 bases and J gave up 6 bases; unmatched junction bases: 9. Per germline, CDR1 SGHTA and CDR2 FQGNSA. This CDR3 comprises 15 residues. The CDR3 DNA reads as TGTGCCAGCAGCACCCGGACAGGGTTCGGAAACATTCAGTACTTC. It encodes CASSTRTGFGNIQYF.

The CDR3 nucleotides read TGCGCCAGCAGCTGGGACAGGGTTGGCAATCAGCCCCAGCATTTT. It is translated as CASSWDRVGNQPQHF. This rearrangement joins TRBV4-1 to TRBJ1-5; 9 bases are shared with TRBD1. Germline V gene data show CDR1 as MGHRA and CDR2 as YSYEKL. CDR3 length: 15 amino acids. V dropped 5 bases and J dropped 2; count of bases not matched to a gene: 4.

V and J are TRBV19 and TRBJ2-3, with 10 bases identical to TRBD1. The CDR3 covers 14 residues. In germline, CDR1 is LNHDA, CDR2 SQIVND (reference sequence). V trimming: 6 bases; J trimming: 5 bases; junction bases outside the gene matches: 5. In DNA form, the CDR3 reads TGTGCCAGTAGCGACAGGGGGCCTTTAGATACGCAGTATTTT. Its translation: CASSDRGPLDTQYF.

The CDR3 DNA reads as TGTGCCAGCAGCGTAATGCCCGGGATCAATGAAAAACTGTTTTTT. This sequence encodes CASSVMPGINEKLFF. The gene calls are TRBV9 and TRBJ1-4; D is undetermined. Between the trimmed V and J ends, which lost 1 base and 5 bases, there was a span of 12 bases. The CDR3 length is 15 residues. The germline V gene encodes CDR1 SGDLS and CDR2 YYNGEE.

For the CDR3, the DNA is TGTGCCAGCAGCTTAATCTGGGGCCACCCAGAGACCCAGTACTTC. Translated: CASSLIWGHPETQYF. The chain uses TRBV7-6 and TRBJ2-5; D is possibly TRBD1 (5 bases). V lost 2 bases, J lost 4 bases, and 14 bases lay in between. CDR3 length: 15 residues. The V gene's germline CDR1 is SGHVS and CDR2 FNYEAQ. The variable domain in full, with the rest retrieved from reference TRBV7-6 and TRBJ2-5, is GAGVSQSPRYKVTKRGQDVALRCDPISGHVSLYWYRQALGQGPEFLTYFNYEAQQDKSGLPNDRFSAERPEGSISTLTIQRTEQRDSAMYRCASSLIWGHPETQYFGPGTRLLVL.

The chain joins TRBV6-1 to TRBJ2-7; 8 bases fit TRBD1. V was pared by 4 bases and J by 4 bases, with 6 bases of the junction left unmatched. From germline, CDR1 is MNHNS and CDR2 SASEGT. The CDR3 spans 14 residues. CDR3 in DNA: TGTGCCAGCAGTGGCAGGGGGCTTAGGTACGAGCAGTACTTC. Translated, it gives CASSGRGLRYEQYF.

This clone came up once. The CDR3 coding sequence is TGTGCCAGTACTTCCCTGGGGGGGGCTTACAATGAGCAGTTCTTC. Translating gives CASTSLGGAYNEQFF. The chain employs TRBV19 and TRBJ2-1, with D tentatively TRBD2 (7 bases). The CDR3 is 15 amino acids. Germline CDR1 is LNHDA and CDR2 is SQIVND (reference sequence). The V end was cut by 7 bases, the J end by 4 bases, with 17 bases between. Drawing the rest from reference TRBV19 and TRBJ2-1, the complete variable domain is DGGITQSPKYLFRKEGQNVTLSCEQNLNHDAMYWYRQDPGQGLRLIYYSQIVNDFQKGDIAEGYSVSREKKESFPLTVTSAQKNPTAFYLCASTSLGGAYNEQFFGPGTRLTVL.

The V call is TRBV6-6, the J call TRBJ2-3; 8 bases are a match to TRBD2. V trimming: 4 bases; J trimming: 6 bases; junction bases outside the gene matches: 9. Per the germline V gene, CDR1 is MNHNY and CDR2 is SVGAGI (reference sequence). The CDR3 sequence is 15 residues long. CDR3 amino acids: CASSSPGGGKDTQYF. CDR3 nucleotide sequence: TGTGCCAGCAGTTCCCCCGGCGGGGGGAAGGATACGCAGTATTTT.

CDR3 DNA: TGTGCCAGCAGCCCCTCCGTGTTAGCGGACCTGAGGAATGAGCAGTTCTTC. Amino acid sequence: CASSPSVLADLRNEQFF. The genes are TRBV28 and TRBJ2-1; weak D call: TRBD2 (6 bases). The germline V and J ends were trimmed by 6 bases and 7 bases, with 25 bases remaining between them. The CDR3 is 17 amino acids. Germline V gene lookup returns CDR1 MDHEN and CDR2 SYDVKM. The complete variable domain, with remaining parts taken from reference TRBV28 and TRBJ2-1, reads DVKVTQSSRYLVKRTGEKVFLECVQDMDHENMFWYRQDPGLGLRLIYFSYDVKMKEKGDIPEGYSVSREKKERFSLILESASTNQTSMYLCASSPSVLADLRNEQFFGPGTRLTVL.

The chain couples TRBV11-2 to TRBJ1-3; tentative D call: TRBD1 (5 bases). The V gene lost 5 bases and the J gene lost 6 bases, with 20 bases spanning the gap. This CDR3 has 16 amino acids. Germline CDR1 reads SGHAT; CDR2 reads FQNNGV. CDR3 loop: CASSQVLQGSENTIYF. The CDR3 DNA sequence: TGTGCCAGCAGCCAGGTACTCCAGGGATCGGAAAACACCATATATTTT. Full variable domain (remainder filled in from reference TRBV11-2 and TRBJ1-3): EAGVAQSPRYKIIEKRQSVAFWCNPISGHATLYWYQQILGQGPKLLIQFQNNGVVDDSQLPKDRFSAERLKGVDSTLKIQPAKLEDSAVYLCASSQVLQGSENTIYFGEGSWLTVV.